Listed here are 6 T cell receptor beta chains from one sample, sequenced in a study of immune heterogeneity within non-small cell lung tumors. Using 32 V and 13 J primers, multiplex PCR amplified TCR beta CDR3. TCRdb used MiXCR to reprocess the multiplex PCR reads, holding one entry per CDR3 protein. Of a few thousand distinct CDR3 sequences in the sample, 50% to 60% were seen once. Samples each supplied about 600 ng of bulk tumor genomic DNA as template. Collection of several biopsies per primary tumor, spaced far apart, took place during surgery. The cohort was untreated, with newly diagnosed non-small cell lung cancer undergoing curative surgery. Material for sequencing was lung tumor tissue. These receptors were obtained from a man aged 65 to 85 with non-small cell lung cancer.

The chain couples TRBV5-1 to TRBJ2-2; 8 bases match TRBD2. CDR3 length equals 16 residues. CDR1 and CDR2 (germline): SGHRS, YFSETQ. V shed 3 bases, J shed 5 bases, and the junction held 9 bases outside the gene matches. DNA of the CDR3: TGCGCCAGCAGCTACGGACTAGCATTGGGAACCGGGGAGCTGTTTTTT. It specifies CASSYGLALGTGELFF.

The chain combines TRBV3-1 with TRBJ2-2, with D perhaps assigned TRBD1 or TRBD2 (5 bases each). Trimming removed 4 bases from V and 0 bases from J, with 9 bases in between. CDR3 length equals 15 residues. Per germline, CDR1 LGHDT and CDR2 YNNKEL (reference sequence). Here the CDR3 reads CASSLGPTNTGELFF. The DNA of the CDR3 is TGTGCCAGCAGCCTGGGACCTACGAACACCGGGGAGCTGTTTTTT.

The J gene is TRBJ1-1, the V gene TRBV5-1; maybe TRBD1 (6 bases). Between the trimmed V and J ends, which lost 1 base and 5 bases, there was a span of 15 bases. The CDR3 length is 15 residues. The V gene's germline CDR1 is SGHRS and CDR2 YFSETQ. In DNA, the CDR3 is TGCGCCAGCAGCTTGCAGGGGAGGGTTGGTACTGAAGCTTTCTTT. Translation gives CASSLQGRVGTEAFF.

The chain couples TRBV7-9 to TRBJ1-5; 9 bases match TRBD1. The CDR3 has 17 residues. V lost 8 bases to trimming and J lost 1 base; unmatched junction nucleotides: 12. Germline CDR1 SEHNR, CDR2 FQNEAQ (reference sequence). CDR3 residues: CASALTGTGRSNQPQHF. DNA of the CDR3: TGTGCCAGCGCCCTTACCGGGACAGGGCGAAGCAATCAGCCCCAGCATTTT.

This clonotype is deemed large (0.1 to 1%). The rearrangement links TRBV6-2 or TRBV6-3 to TRBJ2-7; TRBD1 might be the D (6 bases). Germline CDR1 and CDR2: MNHEY and SVGEGT. The V and J ends lost 4 bases and 7 bases respectively, with 14 bases between them. The CDR3 consists of 13 residues. This CDR3 reads CASSFLTGQEQYF. The CDR3 region has the DNA TGTGCCAGCAGTTTCCTCACAGGGCAAGAGCAGTACTTC.

This clonotype turned up a few times. The chain combines TRBV30 with TRBJ1-1; no definite D call. V lost 4 bases to trimming and J lost 6 bases, with 15 bases between them. CDR1 and CDR2 from the germline V gene are GTSNPN and SVGIG (reference sequence). The CDR3 is made up of 13 amino acids. CDR3 amino acids: CAWKRWRASEAFF. CDR3 DNA: TGTGCCTGGAAGCGGTGGCGCGCTTCTGAAGCTTTCTTT.